The 23 T cell receptor beta chains listed next were all sequenced from one sample in a study of cytomegalovirus exposure and HLA in healthy donors. Primers: 60 Vbeta forward and 13 Jbeta reverse. TCRdb's table, derived via immunoSEQ multiplex PCR, lists solely in-frame clones and lacks some. The sample records some 150,000 clones, around 88% being singletons. The specimen sequenced was PBMCs. The receptors here all came from a woman aged 30 to 39 in good health and CMV-seronegative.

This rearrangement joins TRBV7-3 to TRBJ2-3; TRBD2 matches at 12 bases. In germline, CDR1 is SGHTA, CDR2 FQGTGA. This CDR3 is 15 amino acids long. The junction had 4 bases not matched to a gene; V was cut back by 4 bases and J by 5 bases. The CDR3 reads CASSYLAGGRDTQYF. CDR3 in DNA: TGTGCCAGCAGCTACCTAGCGGGGGGGCGAGATACGCAGTATTTT.

The chain joins TRBV6-6 to TRBJ1-2; 9 bases line up with TRBD1. This CDR3 spans 12 amino acids. The germline V gene has CDR1 MNHNY and CDR2 SVGAGI (reference sequence). V dropped 10 bases and J dropped 6; count of bases not matched to a gene: 6. The CDR3, as DNA: TGTGCCACCACCGGGACAGGGAATGGCTACACCTTC. Protein: CATTGTGNGYTF.

The chain is built from TRBV6-5 and TRBJ1-2; D is undetermined. Trimming removed 2 bases from V and 4 bases from J, with 8 bases in between. CDR1 is MNHEY, CDR2 SVGAGI, per germline. This CDR3 region has 13 residues. In DNA, the CDR3 is TGTGCCAGCAGTTACGCGGATTCCTATGGCTACACCTTC. Amino acids: CASSYADSYGYTF.

This clone was observed a handful of times. The J gene is TRBJ1-2, the V gene TRBV12-5; D is perhaps TRBD1 (6 bases). CDR1 is LGHNT and CDR2 is FRNRAP in the germline V gene. The V end lost 0 bases, the J end lost 7 bases, and 12 bases lay between the germline ends. CDR3 length: 14 amino acids. As DNA, the CDR3 is TGTGCTAGTGGTTTGGTTGGGGGCGGACTTGGCTACACCTTC. Translating it yields CASGLVGGGLGYTF.

The rearrangement joins TRBV9 to TRBJ1-2; 9 bases line up with TRBD1. This CDR3 comprises 15 residues. Germline CDR1 is SGDLS and CDR2 is YYNGEE. Losses at the gene ends were 3 bases for V and 4 bases for J; bases not matched to a gene: 7. CDR3 loop: CASSARTGERYGYTF. CDR3 DNA: TGTGCCAGCAGCGCCCGGACAGGGGAGCGCTATGGCTACACCTTC.

V and J are TRBV6-5 and TRBJ1-2, with TRBD1 matching over 10 bases. CDR1 is MNHEY, CDR2 SVGAGI, per germline. This CDR3 spans 15 amino acids. Germline trimming cut 2 bases from V and 5 bases from J; bases unmatched to any gene: 5. CDR3 sequence (DNA): TGTGCCAGCAGTTACGAAAGACAGGGGGCATATGGCTACACCTTC. Translated, it gives CASSYERQGAYGYTF.

The chain carries TRBV28 and TRBJ1-2; no firm D call. The CDR3 length is 13 residues. V was pared by 8 bases and J by 8 bases, with 18 bases between. CDR1 is MDHEN, CDR2 SYDVKM, per germline. CDR3 residues: CASDNPGAGGYTF. The CDR3 DNA is TGTGCCAGCGATAATCCGGGAGCGGGGGGCTACACCTTC.

V usage is TRBV5-1 and J usage is TRBJ2-3; D unresolved. From germline, CDR1 is SGHRS and CDR2 YFSETQ. V shed 2 bases and J shed 6 bases, with 4 bases lying between them. The CDR3 is 11 amino acids. The CDR3 region is CASSLLDTQYF. CDR3 bases: TGCGCCAGCAGCTTACTGGATACGCAGTATTTT.

This chain links TRBV2 with TRBJ2-1; D gene unclear. The CDR3 runs to 12 residues. Deletions cut 6 bases from V and 3 bases from J, with 6 bases between. Germline CDR1 SNHLY, CDR2 FYNNEI. CDR3 DNA: TGTGCCAGCAGGACTGACTACAATGAGCAGTTCTTC. This sequence encodes CASRTDYNEQFF. The whole variable domain, remainder taken from reference TRBV2 and TRBJ2-1, is EPEVTQTPSHQVTQMGQEVILRCVPISNHLYFYWYRQILGQKVEFLVSFYNNEISEKSEIFDDQFSVERPDGSNFTLKIRSTKLEDSAMYFCASRTDYNEQFFGPGTRLTVL.

The CDR3 loop reads CASSYSRTGYNSPLHF. The DNA for the CDR3 is TGTGCCAGCAGTTACTCCCGGACAGGGTATAATTCACCCCTCCACTTT. The chain links TRBV6-5 to TRBJ1-6, with 8 bases identical to TRBD1. The J segment lost 4 bases and the V segment lost 0 bases, leaving 2 bases of the junction unmatched. The CDR3 contains 16 residues. CDR1 and CDR2 from the germline V gene are MNHEY and SVGAGI.

V gene TRBV7-8 combines with J gene TRBJ1-3; D is perhaps TRBD1 (5 bases). Germline V gene data show CDR1 as SGHVS and CDR2 as FQNEAQ. V lost 7 bases to trimming and J lost 0 bases, with 25 bases between them. The CDR3 sequence is 19 residues long. The chain's CDR3 is CASTPLVGLGPSSGNTIYF. The CDR3 DNA reads TGTGCCAGCACCCCGCTCGTTGGGCTGGGGCCCAGCTCTGGAAACACCATATATTTT.

The chain carries TRBV6-1 and TRBJ1-5, with unresolved D. The V end was cut by 8 bases, the J end by 0 bases, with 11 bases between. Germline V lookup: CDR1 MNHNS, CDR2 SASEGT. There are 14 residues in the CDR3. Here the CDR3 DNA reads TGTGCCAGCGACGGCGGGGATAGCAATCAGCCCCAGCATTTT. It translates to CASDGGDSNQPQHF.

J is TRBJ2-7 and V is TRBV30, with D possibly being TRBD1 (6 bases). This CDR3 is built from 13 residues. V was trimmed by 4 bases and J by 0 bases, leaving 10 bases between them. Germline CDR1 and CDR2: GTSNPN and SVGIG (reference sequence). CDR3 in amino acids: CAWIDRNSYEQYF. The CDR3 DNA reads TGTGCCTGGATCGACAGGAACTCCTACGAGCAGTACTTC.

The chain couples TRBV27 to TRBJ2-1, with a weak D call TRBD2 (6 bases). CDR3 length: 12 residues. V was clipped by 8 bases and J by 4 bases, with 9 bases between them. CDR1 is MNHEY and CDR2 is SMNVEV in the germline V gene (reference sequence). CDR3 residues: CASWDLYNEQFF. CDR3 nucleotide sequence: TGTGCCAGCTGGGACTTATACAATGAGCAGTTCTTC.

This clone was detected only a few times. This chain joins TRBV6-5 and TRBJ1-5, with 7 bases matching TRBD1. The CDR3 has 14 residues. V dropped 5 bases and J dropped 7; count of bases not matched to a gene: 8. CDR1 and CDR2 from the germline V gene are MNHEY and SVGAGI. CDR3 residues: CASSRQGSGQPQHF. The CDR3 nucleotides read TGTGCCAGCAGTCGACAGGGTTCGGGACAGCCCCAGCATTTT.

This clone was picked up a small number of times. This chain joins TRBV21-1 and TRBJ2-3; the table's D call, TRBD2, has no DNA check behind it. TRBV21-1 is noted as a pseudogene. The CDR3 is made up of 19 amino acids. The CDR3 DNA sequence: TGTGCCAGCAGCCGGTTCAGCAGCGGGGGCTCTATTAGCACAGATACGCAGTATTTT. Its protein is CASSRFSSGGSISTDTQYF.

The chain is built from TRBV15 and TRBJ1-1, with 9 bases that match TRBD1. The CDR3 loop spans 16 amino acids. In germline, CDR1 is LNHNV, CDR2 YYDKDF (reference sequence). V trimming: 4 bases; J trimming: 0 bases; junction bases outside the gene matches: 6. The CDR3 sequence: CATSTWTGAVNTEAFF. CDR3 in DNA: TGTGCCACCAGCACCTGGACAGGGGCGGTGAACACTGAAGCTTTCTTT.

V gene TRBV18 combines with J gene TRBJ2-1, with D possibly matching TRBD2 (6 bases). The germline V gene encodes CDR1 KGHSH and CDR2 LQKENI. The CDR3 loop spans 14 amino acids. V was pared by 4 bases and J by 8 bases, with 15 bases between. CDR3 bases: TGTGCCAGCTCACGGGGGACTTCCAAGGATGAGCAGTTCTTC. It yields the protein CASSRGTSKDEQFF.

The V gene is TRBV10-3, the J gene TRBJ2-7; no definite D call. The CDR3 extends over 13 amino acids. Germline CDR1 reads ENHRY; CDR2 reads SYGVKD. V dropped 8 bases and J dropped 0 bases, with 11 bases sitting between them. Here the CDR3 reads CAIAARSSYEQYF. The CDR3 region has the DNA TGTGCCATCGCGGCTCGGAGCTCCTACGAGCAGTACTTC.

The chain couples TRBV9 to TRBJ2-7, with 10 bases that match TRBD1. This CDR3 is 16 amino acids long. The germline V gene has CDR1 SGDLS and CDR2 YYNGEE. The trim removed 0 bases at V and 5 bases at J, leaving 8 bases unmatched. As DNA, the CDR3 is TGTGCCAGCAGCGTAGGGACAGGGGGTACCGTCCACGAGCAGTACTTC. Amino acids: CASSVGTGGTVHEQYF.

This clone was found once. The CDR3 bases are TGTGCCAGCAGCGCCCCTCGGGGGGCCGACGCACCTCCCTATGGCTACACCTTC. Its translation is CASSAPRGADAPPYGYTF. The chain uses TRBV9 and TRBJ1-2; D perhaps matches TRBD1 (6 bases). The V gene's germline CDR1 is SGDLS and CDR2 YYNGEE. CDR3 length: 18 residues. Trimming pared 3 bases from V and 4 bases from J, leaving 25 bases between.

This chain uses TRBV9 with TRBJ2-2; 10 bases match TRBD1. This CDR3 region has 17 residues. Trimming removed 4 bases from V and 2 bases from J; junction bases left unmatched: 8. In germline, CDR1 is SGDLS, CDR2 YYNGEE. DNA for the CDR3: TGTGCCAGCAGCACATCTGGGACAGGGGTTAACACCGGGGAGCTGTTTTTT. It codes for CASSTSGTGVNTGELFF.

In its sample, this clone was seen once. V gene TRBV11-2 combines with J gene TRBJ2-1, with 8 bases fitting TRBD2. CDR3 length: 13 residues. Trimming removed 6 bases from V and 7 bases from J; junction bases left unmatched: 5. Germline V gives CDR1 SGHAT, CDR2 FQNNGV. The DNA of the CDR3 is TGTGCCAGCAGGGCGGGGGGCAGGAATGAGCAGTTCTTC. Its translation is CASRAGGRNEQFF.